A single T cell receptor (beta chain) is shown here with its context. Antigen specificity is unknown. TRB was amplified from approximately 250 ng of peripheral blood genomic DNA per sample. The data are from a study of T cell clusters in autoimmune cytopenias. Study-level background: The median distinct TRB clonotype count was approximately 2,400 per sample, from a median approximately 52,000 reads. General study findings and limits: TRB repertoire shifts in secondary cytopenia and chronic lymphocytic leukemia mostly reflected lymphoma, not autoimmunity. Functional roles of the in silico T cell clusters still await experimental validation.

TRB was amplified by touch-down multiplex PCR, primer pools A and B combined. TCRdb reworked the multiplex PCR reads into one entry per CDR3 protein, no DNA. This sample's table reports several thousand distinct CDR3 sequences. This CDR3 has 14 amino acids. Germline CDR1 LNHDA, CDR2 SQIVND (reference sequence). The chain has TRBV19 and TRBJ1-4. The receptor comes from a human donor with an autoimmune cytopenia or autoimmune hepatitis (not recorded which). The sample was peripheral blood. The CDR3 here is CASKKGWANEKLFF.